A single sample is the source of the 20 T cell receptor beta chains below, sequenced in a study of T-cell memory formation after mild COVID-19. TCRdb re-analysed the 5' RACE reads in MiXCR, keeping a single row per CDR3 protein. The table shows fewer than 700,000 distinct CDR3 sequences, with approximately 18% occurring only once. The specimen sequenced was PBMCs or a T cell subset sorted from them (not recorded which). These TCRs come from an adult woman who had mild COVID-19 (a few samples of this study predate the infection). Cell type and time point are not known.

This clonotype was found a few times. The chain links TRBV6-1 to TRBJ2-7; 7 nucleotides line up with TRBD1. CDR3 length equals 12 residues. Germline CDR1 MNHNS, CDR2 SASEGT. Unmatched junction bases numbered 8, after V lost 10 bases and J lost 5 bases. The CDR3 nucleotides are TGTGCCACATCGGGACAGCTCAACGAGCAGTACTTC. Its protein is CATSGQLNEQYF.

The rearrangement joins TRBV19 to TRBJ2-6; D remains ambiguous. This CDR3 region has 14 residues. V gave up 8 bases and J gave up 0 bases, with 8 bases separating them. Germline CDR1 LNHDA, CDR2 SQIVND (reference sequence). The CDR3 protein is CASQTFSGANVLTF. The CDR3 bases are TGTGCCAGTCAAACCTTCTCTGGGGCCAACGTCCTGACTTTC.

The chain uses TRBV24-1 and TRBJ1-5; D is unclear. The CDR3 has 13 amino acids. Germline-derived CDR1 and CDR2 are KGHDR and SFDVKD. V gave up 0 bases and J gave up 6 bases, with 5 bases separating them. CDR3 amino acids: CATSDLRGQPQHF. CDR3 bases: TGTGCCACCAGTGATTTGCGGGGTCAGCCCCAGCATTTT.

This clonotype is categorized as medium-sized (0.01 to 0.1%). The genes are TRBV29-1 and TRBJ1-2; weak D call: TRBD1 (5 bases). The V gene's germline CDR1 is SQVTM and CDR2 ANQGSEA. V was pared by 4 bases and J by 4 bases, with 10 bases between. The CDR3 loop spans 12 amino acids. CDR3 in amino acids: CSVGGMGYGYTF. CDR3 DNA sequence: TGCAGCGTTGGGGGGATGGGCTATGGCTACACCTTC. The whole variable domain, filled in from reference TRBV29-1 and TRBJ1-2, reads SAVISQKPSRDICQRGTSLTIQCQVDSQVTMMFWYRQQPGQSLTLIATANQGSEATYESGFVIDKFPISRPNLTFSTLTVSNMSPEDSSIYLCSVGGMGYGYTFGSGTRLTVV.

This clonotype was seen many times. The rearrangement joins TRBV27 to TRBJ2-2; D is unclear. The CDR3 totals 14 residues. Germline CDR1 and CDR2: MNHEY and SMNVEV (reference sequence). Trimming cost V 2 bases and J 0 bases, with 4 bases left between them. For the CDR3, the DNA is TGTGCCAGCAGTTTAATACCGAACACCGGGGAGCTGTTTTTT. Its translation: CASSLIPNTGELFF.

This clonotype showed up just a few times. The chain has TRBV12-3 or TRBV12-4 and TRBJ1-2; D is uncertain. The CDR3 contains 14 residues. Trimming shortened V by 4 bases and J by 4 bases, and 13 bases separated the two germline ends. The CDR3 region is CASSSRGQVYGYTF. The CDR3 coding sequence is TGTGCCAGCAGTTCCAGAGGGCAGGTCTATGGCTACACCTTC.

This clonotype was detected many times. The rearrangement uses TRBV9 and TRBJ2-2, with D possibly matching TRBD1 (6 bases). Germline loops: CDR1 SGDLS, CDR2 YYNGEE. The CDR3 sequence is 18 residues long. V was cut by 4 bases and J by 5 bases, with 24 bases left in between. CDR3: CASSPSRDTFGRTGELFF. Written as DNA, the CDR3 is TGTGCCAGCAGCCCGTCCCGGGACACATTCGGTAGGACCGGGGAGCTGTTTTTT.

This clonotype occurred a few times. V usage is TRBV5-1 and J usage is TRBJ2-7; D uncertain. The germline V gene has CDR1 SGHRS and CDR2 YFSETQ. The V and J ends lost 5 bases and 3 bases respectively, with 12 bases between them. The CDR3 runs 13 residues. CDR3 protein: CASRPPSDYEQYF. In nucleotides, the CDR3 is TGCGCCAGCAGACCCCCTAGTGACTACGAGCAGTACTTC.

The sample holds a few counts of this clonotype. The chain links TRBV4-1 to TRBJ1-5; D might be TRBD1 (5 bases). Trimming took off 0 bases at V and 3 bases at J, with 9 bases between the two ends. Germline-derived CDR1 and CDR2 are MGHRA and YSYEKL. CDR3 length: 15 residues. CDR3 amino acids: CASSQDLQVNQPQHF. Written as DNA, the CDR3 is TGCGCCAGCAGCCAAGATTTACAGGTCAATCAGCCCCAGCATTTT.

The chain has TRBV4-3 and TRBJ2-1; D gene uncertain. Germline V lookup: CDR1 LGHNA, CDR2 YSLEER. Trimming took off 0 bases at V and 6 bases at J, with 9 bases between the two ends. The CDR3 covers 14 residues. CDR3 residues: CASSQDRASNEQFF. The CDR3 DNA sequence: TGCGCCAGCAGCCAAGATAGGGCTAGCAATGAGCAGTTCTTC.

This clonotype has ten or more counts. The chain joins TRBV4-1 to TRBJ2-3; no clear D gene. The CDR3 is made up of 13 amino acids. The germline V and J ends were trimmed by 1 base and 1 base, with 3 bases remaining between them. Germline loops: CDR1 MGHRA, CDR2 YSYEKL. This CDR3 is CASSQVGTDTQYF. Here the CDR3 DNA reads TGCGCCAGCAGCCAAGTCGGCACAGATACGCAGTATTTT.

The rearrangement uses TRBV29-1 and TRBJ2-5; no clear D. This CDR3 has 14 residues. Trimming removed 3 bases from V and 5 bases from J, with 16 bases in between. Germline CDR1 is SQVTM and CDR2 is ANQGSEA. The CDR3 reads CSVDPDRTRETQYF. The CDR3, as DNA: TGCAGCGTTGACCCCGACCGTACTCGGGAGACCCAGTACTTC.

CDR3 sequence (DNA): TGTGCCAGCAGCTTAGAAGGGTCGGCCGAAGCTTTCTTT. Translating gives CASSLEGSAEAFF. V gene TRBV7-6 combines with J gene TRBJ1-1; no clear D gene. The ends were cut back, 1 base at V and 8 bases at J, with 11 bases in the middle. The CDR3 has 13 amino acids. The V gene's germline CDR1 is SGHVS and CDR2 FNYEAQ.

This chain joins TRBV7-3 and TRBJ2-2; no firm D call. This CDR3 has 13 residues. From germline, CDR1 is SGHTA and CDR2 FQGTGA. Deletions cut 1 base from V and 5 bases from J, with 5 bases between. CDR3: CASSLMGTGELFF. DNA for the CDR3: TGTGCCAGCAGCTTAATGGGGACCGGGGAGCTGTTTTTT.

This clonotype appeared a few times. The V call is TRBV6-6, the J call TRBJ1-2; TRBD1 agrees at 9 bases. The germline CDR1 and CDR2 sequences are MNHNY and SVGAGI (reference sequence). Losses at the gene ends were 2 bases for V and 8 bases for J; bases not matched to a gene: 3. The CDR3 has 13 residues. The CDR3 bases are TGTGCCAGCAGTTACCGACAGGGGGAAGGCTACACCTTC. The encoded protein is CASSYRQGEGYTF.

The rearrangement uses TRBV14 and TRBJ2-1, with 15 bases lining up with TRBD2. Germline values: CDR1 SGHDN, CDR2 FVKESK. This CDR3 has 21 residues. J was trimmed by 9 bases and V by 1 base; bases with no gene match: 19. The CDR3 DNA reads as TGTGCCAGCAGCCAAGTCTGGACCGTTGGGACTAGCGGGAGGTTTATCAGTGAGCAGTTCTTC. This sequence encodes CASSQVWTVGTSGRFISEQFF.

The chain uses TRBV6-5 and TRBJ2-7; D ambiguous. V was pared by 6 bases and J by 0 bases, with 12 bases between. The CDR3 extends over 14 amino acids. The V gene's germline CDR1 is MNHEY and CDR2 SVGAGI. The CDR3, as DNA: TGTGCCAGCAGGAGGCTCGGGCGCTCCTACGAGCAGTACTTC. It codes for CASRRLGRSYEQYF.

The chain uses TRBV5-1 and TRBJ2-4; 8 bases align to TRBD1. With V trimmed by 4 bases and J by 5 bases, 11 bases remained unmatched. Looked up from germline, CDR1 is SGHRS and CDR2 is YFSETQ. The CDR3 runs to 16 residues. The CDR3 nucleotides are TGCGCCAGCAGCGGAACCGGGACAGGTGTGGAAAACATTCAGTACTTC. Protein product: CASSGTGTGVENIQYF.

This clonotype was detected only a few times. A read error may produce the germline difference seen at one junction end. V usage is TRBV9 and J usage is TRBJ2-1; D tentatively fits TRBD1 or TRBD2 (6 bases each). Germline lookup yields CDR1 SGDLS and CDR2 YYNGEE. The CDR3 sequence is 17 residues long. The CDR3 loop reads CASSVPTSTGAYTEQFF. The CDR3 DNA reads as TGTGCCAGCAGCGTACCCACATCGACGGGGGCCTACACTGAGCAGTTCTTC. Full variable domain (rest looked up from reference TRBV9 and TRBJ2-1): DSGVTQTPKHLITATGQRVTLRCSPRSGDLSVYWYQQSLDQGLQFLIQYYNGEERAKGNILERFSAQQFPDLHSELNLSSLELGDSALYFCASSVPTSTGAYTEQFFGPGTRLTVL.

The genes are TRBV11-2 and TRBJ2-4; D tentatively reads TRBD1 or TRBD2 (5 bases each). CDR3 length equals 14 residues. Germline V gene sequence: CDR1 SGHAT, CDR2 FQNNGV. V dropped 2 bases and J dropped 7 bases, with 12 bases sitting between them. As DNA, the CDR3 is TGTGCCAGCAGCTTATCCGGGACGGCGAACATTCAGTACTTC. This encodes CASSLSGTANIQYF.